The rows below give T cell receptor beta chains drawn from one sample of a study of post-analysis software for immune sequencing data. TCRdb fed the PCR reads into MiXCR, producing one record per CDR3 protein. The sample lists around 440,000 distinct CDR3 sequences; approximately 45% were seen once. Material: blood. The origin of the receptors is a girl between 10 and 17 years old with multiple sclerosis. CDR3s include the opening cysteine and the closing phenylalanine or tryptophan. A D gene is named only where the DNA matches it firmly. Not all rows give a size; the values are once, few, many and, for expanded clones, a class.

j_call clone_size d_call v_call cdr3_aa cdr3_nt
TRBJ1-4 NA TRBD1 TRBV12-3/TRBV12-4 CASSSRTGTNEKRFF TGTGCCAGCAGTTCTCGGACAGGGACTAATGAAAAACGGTTTTTT
TRBJ2-5 NA NA TRBV2 CASSTGRDLETQYF TGTGCCAGCAGCACCGGACGGGACTTAGAGACCCAGTACTTC
TRBJ2-2 NA TRBD1 TRBV5-1 CASSPSGGSATGELFF TGCGCCAGCAGCCCATCAGGGGGCTCGGCCACCGGGGAGCTGTTTTTT
TRBJ1-1 NA NA TRBV28 CASTFGGGDTEAFF TGTGCCAGCACGTTTGGCGGGGGGGACACTGAAGCTTTCTTT
TRBJ2-1 NA TRBD1 TRBV9 CASSETGANEQFF TGTGCCAGCAGCGAGACAGGGGCCAATGAGCAGTTCTTC
TRBJ2-3 once TRBD2 TRBV7-2 CASSPLSGSADTQYF TGTGCCAGCAGCCCCCTTAGCGGGAGTGCAGATACGCAGTATTTT
TRBJ2-7 NA NA TRBV4-3 CASSQDLAQSTYYEQYF TGCGCCAGCAGCCAAGACCTGGCCCAGTCGACTTACTACGAGCAGTACTTC
TRBJ2-1 NA NA TRBV4-2 CASSNGPADLNEQFF TGTGCCAGCAGTAATGGACCAGCGGACCTAAATGAGCAGTTCTTC
TRBJ1-2 few NA TRBV29-1 CSVEGVGGLKGYTF TGCAGCGTTGAAGGGGTTGGGGGATTGAAAGGCTACACCTTC
TRBJ2-7 many NA TRBV7-6 CASSLDGSPLYEQYF TGTGCCAGCAGCTTAGATGGGAGCCCCCTTTACGAGCAGTACTTC
TRBJ2-5 NA TRBD2 TRBV7-2 CACSQTGTIVWTQYF TGTGCCTGCAGCCAAACCGGGACTATTGTGTGGACCCAGTACTTC
TRBJ2-7 NA NA TRBV7-2 CASSLGGTPGGEQYF TGTGCCAGCAGCTTAGGCGGGACCCCCGGAGGCGAGCAGTACTTC
TRBJ1-2 NA TRBD1 TRBV28 CANSLGTGLSYGYTF TGTGCCAACAGCCTTGGGACAGGACTCAGCTATGGCTACACCTTC
TRBJ2-1 NA TRBD2 TRBV7-2 CASSYLRASGDNGQFF TGTGCCAGCAGCTACCTTCGGGCTAGCGGGGACAATGGGCAGTTCTTC
TRBJ2-7 NA TRBD1 TRBV7-9 CASSLQGVHEQYF TGTGCCAGCAGCTTACAGGGGGTCCACGAGCAGTACTTC
TRBJ2-5 few NA TRBV5-1 CASSGGQGQDPTQYF TGCGCCAGCAGCGGGGGGCAGGGCCAAGATCCGACCCAGTACTTC
TRBJ2-7 NA TRBD1 TRBV28 CASISSSTGAYEQYF TGTGCCAGCATCAGTTCGAGCACAGGGGCCTACGAGCAGTACTTC
TRBJ2-7 NA NA TRBV20-1 CSARDLIGGEQYF TGCAGTGCCAGGGATTTGATAGGGGGCGAGCAGTACTTC
TRBJ2-4 few NA TRBV6-6 CASSYPEGATYIQYF TGTGCCAGCAGTTACCCGGAGGGTGCTACGTACATTCAGTACTTC
TRBJ2-5 NA NA TRBV11-2 CASSLVGLGRGLQETQYF TGTGCCAGCAGCTTAGTCGGGCTTGGGCGGGGACTCCAAGAGACCCAGTACTTC
TRBJ2-5 few NA TRBV29-1 CSVGTVLGETQYF TGCAGCGTTGGTACAGTCCTGGGAGAGACCCAGTACTTC
TRBJ1-6 NA NA TRBV5-1 CASSPEQVGSPLHF TGCGCCAGCAGCCCGGAACAGGTCGGCTCACCCCTCCACTTT
TRBJ2-5 NA TRBD2 TRBV7-2 CASSLASGRYRETQYF TGTGCCAGCAGCTTAGCTAGCGGGAGGTACCGAGAGACCCAGTACTTC
TRBJ1-1 NA NA TRBV3-1 CASSPEGGVDTEAFF TGTGCCAGCAGCCCCGAGGGGGGAGTGGACACTGAAGCTTTCTTT
TRBJ1-4 NA TRBD1 TRBV5-1 CASSLRDRDPLFF TGCGCCAGCAGCCTTAGGGACAGGGACCCCCTGTTTTTT